The 26 T cell receptor beta chains below come from one sample, sequenced in a study of glioma-infiltrating T cells. Amplification of TCR alpha and beta CDR3 regions from RNA used iRepertoire nested multiplex PCR. In TCRdb, the multiplex PCR reads were re-called with MiXCR into one record per CDR3 protein. The sample has more than 95,000 distinct CDR3 sequences, more than 20% seen once; the top ten hold approximately 16%. The sequenced sample was glioma tissue, nonneoplastic brain tissue, or PBMCs (not recorded which). The receptor source for this set is a human donor with low-grade glioma or glioblastoma, undergoing nonglioma brain surgery, or in good health (not recorded which).

At least ten counts were recorded for this clonotype. With a much larger clone just one base away, this may be a read error. V gene TRBV2 combines with J gene TRBJ1-6; 10 bases match TRBD1. The CDR3 has 16 amino acids. CDR1 is SNHLY and CDR2 is FYNNEI in the germline V gene. The trim removed 6 bases at V and 4 bases at J, leaving 6 bases unmatched. The CDR3: CASSPGQGIYNSPLHF. The CDR3 bases are TGTGCCAGCAGCCCGGGACAGGGGATTTATAATTCACCCCTCCACTTT.

This clonotype has at least ten counts. This chain joins TRBV7-8 and TRBJ2-1, with unresolved D. CDR1 and CDR2 (germline): SGHVS, FQNEAQ. The length of the CDR3 is 15 residues. The V gene lost 5 bases and the J gene lost 0 bases, with 11 bases spanning the gap. The CDR3 DNA reads TGTGCCAGCAGCATAGGCCGAAGCTCCTACAATGAGCAGTTCTTC. This translates into CASSIGRSSYNEQFF.

The chain links TRBV20-1 to TRBJ2-1; 11 bases align to TRBD2. This CDR3 contains 14 residues. Unmatched junction bases numbered 3, after V lost 2 bases and J lost 6 bases. Germline CDR1 is DFQATT and CDR2 is SNEGSKA (reference sequence). CDR3: CSARLAGGSNEQFF. In nucleotides, the CDR3 is TGCAGTGCTAGACTAGCGGGAGGAAGCAATGAGCAGTTCTTC.

This clonotype was recorded at least ten times. V is TRBV6-1 and J is TRBJ2-7; TRBD1 is a possible D gene (6 bases). V was cut by 7 bases and J by 6 bases, with 22 bases left in between. Germline V CDR1 and CDR2: MNHNS, SASEGT. The CDR3 totals 15 residues. Here the CDR3 reads CASNNLGASGLEQYF. In DNA, the CDR3 is TGTGCCAGCAACAACTTGGGGGCGAGTGGTCTCGAGCAGTACTTC.

This clonotype was observed at least ten times. This chain uses TRBV12-3 or TRBV12-4 with TRBJ2-3, with D possibly matching TRBD2 (6 bases). The CDR3 consists of 14 residues. Trimming took off 0 bases at V and 6 bases at J, with 10 bases between the two ends. Here the CDR3 reads CASSLASAGDTQYF. CDR3 DNA: TGTGCCAGCAGTTTAGCGAGTGCGGGGGATACGCAGTATTTT.

Concerning this clonotype itself: A much bigger clone sits one base away, suggesting this may be a read error. The chain has TRBV12-3 or TRBV12-4 and TRBJ1-1, with D perhaps matching TRBD1 (6 bases). This CDR3 is 14 amino acids long. This chain's CDR3 is CTSSISRGRTEAFF. As DNA, the CDR3 is TGTACCAGCAGTATCTCCAGGGGAAGGACTGAAGCTTTCTTT.

This clonotype was observed many times. In this CDR3 the conserved last residue, phenylalanine or tryptophan, is missing, so a read error is likely. The gene calls are TRBV6-1 and TRBJ2-2; 9 bases align to TRBD1. CDR1 MNHNS and CDR2 SASEGT come from the germline V gene. V shed 6 bases, J shed 7 bases, and the junction held 15 bases outside the gene matches. CDR3 size: 17 residues. This CDR3 is CASRNRDREGGIGELFY. CDR3 nucleotide sequence: TGTGCCAGCAGGAACCGGGACAGGGAGGGCGGGATCGGGGAGCTGTTTTAT.

This clonotype was seen many times. The chain carries TRBV7-2 and TRBJ1-5; D ambiguous. The CDR3 length is 13 residues. Trimming stripped 3 bases from V and 6 bases from J, with 9 bases between. Germline V CDR1 and CDR2: SGHTA, FQGNSA. The CDR3 sequence: CASSFGPSQPQHF. The DNA for the CDR3 is TGTGCCAGCAGCTTTGGTCCCTCTCAGCCCCAGCATTTT.

This clonotype was observed many times. The rearrangement links TRBV28 to TRBJ2-1, with D unresolved. The CDR3 has 11 amino acids. Germline CDR1 MDHEN, CDR2 SYDVKM. Trimming took 3 bases from V and 10 from J, leaving 7 bases between them. The CDR3 bases are TGTGCCAGCAGTTTCTTTGGCGAGCAGTTCTTC. Protein product: CASSFFGEQFF.

This clonotype showed up many times. The J gene is TRBJ2-7, the V gene TRBV6-1; D is undetermined. Per germline, CDR1 MNHNS and CDR2 SASEGT. V gave up 2 bases and J gave up 4 bases, with 15 bases separating them. This CDR3 is 15 amino acids long. CDR3 residues: CASSETDGDQYEQYF. In DNA, the CDR3 is TGTGCCAGCAGTGAAACTGACGGCGACCAGTACGAGCAGTACTTC.

About this clonotype: Given a much more abundant clone one base away, this may be a read error. This chain connects TRBV4-2 to TRBJ2-2; tentatively, D is TRBD2 (5 bases). The germline V gene encodes CDR1 LGHNA and CDR2 YNFKEQ. This CDR3 contains 18 residues. V was trimmed by 9 bases and J by 0 bases, leaving 23 bases between them. The CDR3 protein is CASTFSATSLTNTGELFF. In nucleotides, the CDR3 is TGTGCCAGTACCTTTAGTGCCACTAGTCTTACGAACACCGGGGAGCTGTTTTTT.

About this clonotype itself: A read error is likely, as this CDR3 ends without the conserved phenylalanine or tryptophan. The V gene is TRBV5-1, the J gene TRBJ1-1; the D gene is possibly TRBD1 (5 bases). Trimming cost V 0 bases and J 0 bases, with 9 bases left between them. Germline CDR1 and CDR2: SGHRS and YFSETQ. The length of the CDR3 is 15 residues. As DNA, the CDR3 is TGCGCCAGCAGCTTGGCCGCAGGGATGAACACTGAAGCTTTCTCT. Translated: CASSLAAGMNTEAFS.

This clonotype was detected only once. Being one base from a much bigger clone, this may be a read error. V and J are TRBV3-1 and TRBJ2-3, with TRBD1 as a possible D gene (6 bases). This CDR3 is 14 amino acids long. V lost 4 bases and J lost 3, with 11 bases in between. The germline V gene has CDR1 LGHDT and CDR2 YNNKEL (reference sequence). DNA of the CDR3: TGTGCCAGCAGCCGCCAGCAGGGGACAGATACGCAGTATTTT. The encoded protein is CASSRQQGTDTQYF.

This clonotype was observed a handful of times. The chain links TRBV5-4 to TRBJ2-5; possible D gene TRBD2, 6 bases. The CDR3 totals 15 residues. The V gene lost 3 bases and the J gene lost 5 bases, with 17 bases spanning the gap. Looked up from germline, CDR1 is SGHNT and CDR2 is YYREEE (reference sequence). The CDR3 DNA reads as TGTGCCAGCAGCTCCCCGGGGGAGAGGCAGGAGACCCAGTACTTC. This codes for CASSSPGERQETQYF.

The chain carries TRBV9 and TRBJ2-5; 13 bases match TRBD2. With V trimmed by 4 bases and J by 2 bases, 2 bases remained unmatched. The CDR3 is made up of 15 amino acids. The germline CDR1 and CDR2 sequences are SGDLS and YYNGEE. The DNA of the CDR3 is TGTGCCAGCAGCTTGACTAGCGGGAGGCAAGAGACCCAGTACTTC. This sequence encodes CASSLTSGRQETQYF. Full variable domain (remainder filled in from reference TRBV9 and TRBJ2-5): DSGVTQTPKHLITATGQRVTLRCSPRSGDLSVYWYQQSLDQGLQFLIQYYNGEERAKGNILERFSAQQFPDLHSELNLSSLELGDSALYFCASSLTSGRQETQYFGPGTRLLVL.

Turning to this clonotype: A much larger clone differs by one base, so this may be a read error. The J gene is TRBJ2-2, the V gene TRBV2; 7 bases are a match to TRBD1. The CDR3 is 15 amino acids. Trimming removed 9 bases from V and 3 bases from J; junction bases left unmatched: 10. Germline V gives CDR1 SNHLY, CDR2 FYNNEI. The CDR3 spells CARSKGGSDTGELFF. CDR3 nucleotides: TGTGCCAGGAGTAAAGGGGGCTCGGACACCGGGGAGCTGTTTTTT.

Only one count was recorded for this clonotype. One base away lies a much larger clone, so this may be a sequencing read error. In DNA form, the CDR3 reads TGTGCCAGCAGTTTTCGGACAGGGATTGGAGAGACCCAGTACTTC. Its translation: CASSFRTGIGETQYF. The V gene is TRBV28, the J gene TRBJ2-5, with TRBD1 identical over 8 bases. The CDR3 spans 15 residues. Germline V CDR1 and CDR2: MDHEN, SYDVKM. J was trimmed by 4 bases and V by 3 bases; bases with no gene match: 7.

This clonotype was observed many times. The CDR3 spells CASSLASGGYGYTF. The CDR3 DNA is TGTGCCAGCAGCTTAGCTTCAGGGGGCTATGGCTACACCTTC. The genes are TRBV7-2 and TRBJ1-2, with TRBD1 matching over 7 bases. V was pared by 0 bases and J by 4 bases, with 2 bases of the junction left unmatched. CDR3 length: 14 amino acids. Germline CDR1 is SGHTA and CDR2 is FQGNSA.

The chain combines TRBV4-1 with TRBJ2-4; no clear D gene. Germline values: CDR1 MGHRA, CDR2 YSYEKL. Trimming took 1 base from V and 0 from J, leaving 13 bases between them. The CDR3 consists of 17 residues. Here the CDR3 reads CASSQGVAKLAKNIQYF. Here the CDR3 DNA reads TGCGCCAGCAGCCAAGGGGTTGCCAAGTTAGCCAAAAACATTCAGTACTTC.

This clonotype was observed many times. The chain's CDR3 is CASSLRVLAGHYEQYF. The CDR3 bases are TGTGCCAGCAGCTTAAGGGTACTAGCGGGGCATTACGAGCAGTACTTC. The chain combines TRBV7-8 with TRBJ2-7; 10 nucleotides agree with TRBD2. The germline gives CDR1 SGHVS, CDR2 FQNEAQ. The CDR3 is 16 residues long. J was trimmed by 4 bases and V by 2 bases; bases with no gene match: 8.

Concerning this clonotype itself: Just one base apart from a much larger clone, this may be a read error. V gene TRBV4-1 combines with J gene TRBJ2-4; 12 bases agree with TRBD1. The V and J ends lost 0 bases and 14 bases, in that order; junction bases with no gene match: 14. This CDR3 comprises 17 residues. Germline CDR1 reads MGHRA; CDR2 reads YSYEKL. CDR3 nucleotides: TGCGCCAGCAGCCAAGATCTGGGACAGGGGGCCCAAATCTATAAGTACTTC. Its translation: CASSQDLGQGAQIYKYF.

The table lists this clonotype with many counts. The chain employs TRBV28 and TRBJ2-7; D might be TRBD1 or TRBD2, each matching 5 bases. The CDR3 runs to 17 residues. Trimming removed 3 bases at V and 1 base at J, with 19 bases between. Germline V gene sequence: CDR1 MDHEN, CDR2 SYDVKM. CDR3 in DNA: TGTGCCAGCAGTTTCGGGCCGGGGCGCCAGGAGTCCTACGAGCAGTACTTC. It yields the protein CASSFGPGRQESYEQYF.

This clonotype was counted at least ten times. V gene TRBV7-2 combines with J gene TRBJ2-3; no reliable D call. V dropped 3 bases and J dropped 2 bases, with 6 bases sitting between them. This CDR3 spans 13 amino acids. Germline V gene sequence: CDR1 SGHTA, CDR2 FQGNSA. CDR3 in amino acids: CASSFTFTDTQYF. For the CDR3, the DNA is TGTGCCAGCAGCTTCACGTTCACAGATACGCAGTATTTT.

This clonotype was detected many times. The V call is TRBV18, the J call TRBJ2-3; TRBD2 agrees at 7 bases. Germline CDR1 and CDR2: KGHSH and LQKENI. This CDR3 is built from 15 residues. V was clipped by 3 bases and J by 1 base; unmatched bases: 4. DNA for the CDR3: TGTGCCAGCTCACCTGGACTAGATGGCACAGATACGCAGTATTTT. Amino acids: CASSPGLDGTDTQYF.

On this clonotype: A much larger clone differs from this one at a single base, so this may be a read error. The chain couples TRBV19 to TRBJ1-2, with TRBD1 matching over 7 bases. CDR3 length equals 13 residues. Germline values: CDR1 LNHDA, CDR2 SQIVND (reference sequence). V lost 6 bases and J lost 5; bases outside the gene matches: 6. CDR3 residues: CASSRTGKYGYTF. Written as DNA, the CDR3 is TGTGCCAGTAGCCGGACAGGCAAATATGGCTACACCTTC.

This clonotype appeared many times. V gene TRBV19 combines with J gene TRBJ1-2; 7 bases align to TRBD1. This CDR3 comprises 15 residues. Unmatched junction bases numbered 10, after V lost 7 bases and J lost 2 bases. Germline values: CDR1 LNHDA, CDR2 SQIVND (reference sequence). The CDR3: CASTNPRQGNYGYTF. The CDR3, as DNA: TGTGCCAGTACCAACCCTCGACAGGGAAACTATGGCTACACCTTC.